The rows below give T cell receptor beta chains drawn from one sample of a study of blood T cell repertoires in COVID-19. Measured with immunoSEQ multiplex PCR; TCRdb has only the in-frame clones, and not every one. The sample lists under 60,000 clones, around 80% seen once, with approximately 5.2% in the top ten. Sequenced input: peripheral blood. The receptors were sampled from a human donor in a cohort sampled during active COVID-19. CDR3s include the opening cysteine and the closing phenylalanine or tryptophan. Clone size is stated in some rows and not others, as once, few, many or a class when expanded.

v_gene | abundance | CDR3aa
TRBV5-4 | - | CASSLGGVEQYF
TRBV9 | few | CASSPTGTGRDEQYF
TRBV4-2 | - | CASSQIGGGGADTQYF
TRBV12-5 | - | CASAFALNRAEQYF
TRBV21-1 | - | CASSKVVEGNEKLFF
TRBV19 | few | CASSALRGPNNEQFF
TRBV5-1 | - | CASSLAGEVETDTQYF
TRBV23-1 | - | CASSQSRSEQYF
TRBV4-1 | - | CASSYFPTGTYNEQFF
TRBV6-5 | - | CASSLSGGSNNEQFF
TRBV11-2 | - | CASSSRTGDTGELFF
TRBV6-5 | - | CASSYWGGGGEKLFF
TRBV5-1 | - | CASSERTGYNEQFF
TRBV19 | - | CARALRDSGYTF
TRBV24-1 | - | CATSDFKGAGGYTF
TRBV12-3/TRBV12-4 | - | CASTSGGVGSQYF
TRBV5-1 | once | CASSQAGISTDTQYF
TRBV9 | - | CASSEAGGYNEQFF
TRBV16 | - | CASSHPPLRTGKTGELFF
TRBV2 | - | CASSELDGENSPLHF
TRBV3-1/TRBV3-2 | - | CASSQVPGQGIGAFF
TRBV2 | - | CASSTGGAINTGELFF
TRBV6-6 | - | CASSYSKGSTDTQYF
TRBV28 | once | CASSPPLGPVNTEAFF
TRBV11-2 | - | CASSPLRGRQGYGYTF
TRBV5-5 | - | CASSDPGISSYEQYF
TRBV6-5 | - | CASRGQGTSQPQHF